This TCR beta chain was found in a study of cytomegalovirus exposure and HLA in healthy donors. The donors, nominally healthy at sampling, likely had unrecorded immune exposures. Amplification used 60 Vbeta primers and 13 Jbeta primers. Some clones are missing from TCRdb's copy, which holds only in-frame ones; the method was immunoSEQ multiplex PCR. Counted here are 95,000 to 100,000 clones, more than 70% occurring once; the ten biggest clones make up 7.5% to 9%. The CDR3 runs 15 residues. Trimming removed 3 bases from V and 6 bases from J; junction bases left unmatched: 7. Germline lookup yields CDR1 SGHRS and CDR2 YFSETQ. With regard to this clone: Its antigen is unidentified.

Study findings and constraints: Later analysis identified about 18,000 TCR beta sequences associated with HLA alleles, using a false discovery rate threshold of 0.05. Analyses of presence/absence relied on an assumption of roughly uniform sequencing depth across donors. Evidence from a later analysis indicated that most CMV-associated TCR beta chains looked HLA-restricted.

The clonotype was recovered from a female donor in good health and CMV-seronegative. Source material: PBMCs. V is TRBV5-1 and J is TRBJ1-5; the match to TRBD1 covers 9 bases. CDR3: CASSSSTGGGQPQHF. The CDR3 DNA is TGCGCCAGCAGCTCGTCTACAGGGGGCGGTCAGCCCCAGCATTTT.